This TCR beta chain came from a study of PD-L1 blockade in urothelial cancer. Synthetically made TCR analog templates were put into each PCR as spikes. This table comes from immunoSEQ multiplex PCR, and its TCRdb copy is limited to in-frame clones, with some not included. Of 35,000 to 40,000 clones in the sample, roughly 90% were seen once. Time point given: peripheral blood 6 weeks after treatment start. This clonotype originated in a man between 60 and 75 years old with urothelial cancer. The starting material was PBMCs, obtained around atezolizumab (anti-PD-L1) treatment.

The CDR3 reads CASRGGEYTQYF. As DNA, the CDR3 is TGTGCCAGCAGAGGGGGCGAATATACGCAGTATTTT. This chain uses TRBV2 with TRBJ2-3; 7 bases align to TRBD1. The CDR3 runs to 12 residues. V was clipped by 6 bases and J by 7 bases; unmatched bases: 4. Germline values: CDR1 SNHLY, CDR2 FYNNEI.